The source of this TCR beta chain is a study of immune characterization of retroperitoneal liposarcoma. The sample holds a few counts of this clonotype. The CDR3 consists of 17 residues. Trimming took 2 bases from V and 10 from J; bases not matched to a gene: 14. MiXCR, applied by TCRdb to the PCR reads, yields one record per CDR3 protein. The repertoire includes roughly 8,000 distinct CDR3 sequences, roughly 30% of them detected once, and about an eighth sits in the top ten. The receptor comes from a male donor with retroperitoneal liposarcoma. The sample taken for sequencing was blood. The J gene is TRBJ1-6, the V gene TRBV12-3 or TRBV12-4, with TRBD1 identical over 7 bases. The CDR3 loop reads CASSLRGDRLDRSPLHF. The CDR3 DNA reads as TGTGCCAGCAGTTTAAGGGGGGACAGACTCGATCGGTCACCCCTCCACTTT.